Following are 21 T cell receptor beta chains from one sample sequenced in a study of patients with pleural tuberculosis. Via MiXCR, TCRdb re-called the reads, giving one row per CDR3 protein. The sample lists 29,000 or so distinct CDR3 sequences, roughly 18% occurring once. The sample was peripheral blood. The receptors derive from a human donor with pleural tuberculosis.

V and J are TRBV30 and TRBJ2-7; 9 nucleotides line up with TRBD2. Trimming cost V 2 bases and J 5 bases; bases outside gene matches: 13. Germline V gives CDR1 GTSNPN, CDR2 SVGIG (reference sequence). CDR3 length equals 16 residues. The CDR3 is CAWSHIRLAVGHEQYF. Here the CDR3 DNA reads TGTGCCTGGAGTCACATCAGACTAGCGGTGGGGCACGAGCAGTACTTC.

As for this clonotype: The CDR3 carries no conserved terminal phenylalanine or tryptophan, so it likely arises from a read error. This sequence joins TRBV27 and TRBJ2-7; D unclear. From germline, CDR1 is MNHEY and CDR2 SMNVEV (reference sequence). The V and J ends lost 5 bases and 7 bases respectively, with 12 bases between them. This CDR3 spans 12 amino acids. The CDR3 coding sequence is TGTGCCAGCAGTCCCTACCCCGGTGAGCAGTACTCC. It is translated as CASSPYPGEQYS.

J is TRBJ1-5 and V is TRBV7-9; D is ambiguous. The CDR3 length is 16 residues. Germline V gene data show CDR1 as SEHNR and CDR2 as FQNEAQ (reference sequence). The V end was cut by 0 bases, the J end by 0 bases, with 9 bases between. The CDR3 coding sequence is TGTGCCAGCAGCTTAGCGTCGCAGCATAGCAATCAGCCCCAGCATTTT. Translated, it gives CASSLASQHSNQPQHF. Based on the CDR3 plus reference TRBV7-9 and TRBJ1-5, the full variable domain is DTGVSQNPRHKITKRGQNVTFRCDPISEHNRLYWYRQTLGQGPEFLTYFQNEAQLEKSRLLSDRFSAERPKGSFSTLEIQRTEQGDSAMYLCASSLASQHSNQPQHFGDGTRLSIL.

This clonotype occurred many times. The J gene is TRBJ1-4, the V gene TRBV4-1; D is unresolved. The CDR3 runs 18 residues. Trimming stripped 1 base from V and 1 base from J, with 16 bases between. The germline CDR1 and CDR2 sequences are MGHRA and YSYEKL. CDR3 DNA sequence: TGCGCCAGCAGCCAAGCTGGTTGGGGTTCTGGAACTAATGAAAAACTGTTTTTT. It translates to CASSQAGWGSGTNEKLFF.

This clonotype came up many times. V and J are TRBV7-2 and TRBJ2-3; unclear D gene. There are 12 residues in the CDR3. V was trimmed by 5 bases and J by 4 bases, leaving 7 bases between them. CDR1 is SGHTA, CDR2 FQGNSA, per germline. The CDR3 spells CASSIRSDTQYF. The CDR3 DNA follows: TGTGCCAGCAGCATAAGATCAGATACGCAGTATTTT.

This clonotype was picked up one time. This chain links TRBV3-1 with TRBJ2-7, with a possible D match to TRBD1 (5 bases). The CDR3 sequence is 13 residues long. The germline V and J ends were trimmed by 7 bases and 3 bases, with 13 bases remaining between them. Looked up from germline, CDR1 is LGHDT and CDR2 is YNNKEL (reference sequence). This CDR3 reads CASIQGLSYEQYF. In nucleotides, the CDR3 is TGTGCCAGCATCCAGGGATTGAGCTACGAGCAGTACTTC.

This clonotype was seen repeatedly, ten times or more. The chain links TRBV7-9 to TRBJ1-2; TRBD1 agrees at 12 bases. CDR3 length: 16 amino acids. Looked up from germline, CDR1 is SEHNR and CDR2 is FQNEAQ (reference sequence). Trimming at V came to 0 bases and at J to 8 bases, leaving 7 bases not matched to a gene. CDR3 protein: CASSLAPGQGAQGYTF. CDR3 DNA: TGTGCCAGCAGCTTAGCCCCGGGACAGGGGGCGCAAGGCTACACCTTC.

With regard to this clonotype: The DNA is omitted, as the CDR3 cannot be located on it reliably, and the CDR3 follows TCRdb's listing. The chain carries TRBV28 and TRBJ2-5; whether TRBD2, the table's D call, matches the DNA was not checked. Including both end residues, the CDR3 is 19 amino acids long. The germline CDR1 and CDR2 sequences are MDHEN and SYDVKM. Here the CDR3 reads CASSFYICSARVLQETQYF.

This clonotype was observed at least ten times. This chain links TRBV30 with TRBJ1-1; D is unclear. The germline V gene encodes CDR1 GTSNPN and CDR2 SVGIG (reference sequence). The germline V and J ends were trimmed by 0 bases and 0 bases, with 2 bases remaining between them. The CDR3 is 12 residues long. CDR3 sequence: CAWSVMNTEAFF. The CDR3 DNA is TGTGCCTGGAGTGTGATGAACACTGAAGCTTTCTTT.

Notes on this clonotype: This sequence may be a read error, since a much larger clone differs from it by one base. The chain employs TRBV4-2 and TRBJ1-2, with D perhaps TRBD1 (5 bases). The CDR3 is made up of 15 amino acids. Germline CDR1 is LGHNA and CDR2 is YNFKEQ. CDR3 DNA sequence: TGTGCCAACAGCCAAGAGCTTGGGCAGGGCGGCGGCTACACCTTC. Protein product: CANSQELGQGGGYTF.

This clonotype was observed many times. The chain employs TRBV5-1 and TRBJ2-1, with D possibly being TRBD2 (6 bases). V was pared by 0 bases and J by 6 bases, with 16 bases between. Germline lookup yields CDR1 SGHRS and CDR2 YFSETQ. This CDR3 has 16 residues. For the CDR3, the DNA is TGCGCCAGCAGCTTGGGGGGGGACCCTACCGCCAATGAGCAGTTCTTC. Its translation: CASSLGGDPTANEQFF.

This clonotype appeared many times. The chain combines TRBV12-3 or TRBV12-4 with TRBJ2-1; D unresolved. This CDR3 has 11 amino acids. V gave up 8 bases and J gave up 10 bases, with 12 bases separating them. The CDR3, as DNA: TGTGCCAGCCGTGGGTATTTGGAGCAGTTCTTC. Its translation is CASRGYLEQFF.

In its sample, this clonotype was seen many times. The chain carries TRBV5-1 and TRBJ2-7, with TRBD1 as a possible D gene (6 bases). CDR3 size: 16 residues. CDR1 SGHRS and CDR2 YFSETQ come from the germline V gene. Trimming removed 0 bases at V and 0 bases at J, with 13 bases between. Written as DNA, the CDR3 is TGCGCCAGCAGCTTGGGCAACGACAGGAGCTCCTACGAGCAGTACTTC. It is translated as CASSLGNDRSSYEQYF.

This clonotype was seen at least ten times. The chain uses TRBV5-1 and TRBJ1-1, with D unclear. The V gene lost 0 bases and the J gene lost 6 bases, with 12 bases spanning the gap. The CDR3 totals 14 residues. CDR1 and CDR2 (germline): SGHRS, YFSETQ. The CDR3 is CASSLEGGLSEAFF. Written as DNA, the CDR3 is TGCGCCAGCAGCTTGGAAGGAGGGCTTTCTGAAGCTTTCTTT.

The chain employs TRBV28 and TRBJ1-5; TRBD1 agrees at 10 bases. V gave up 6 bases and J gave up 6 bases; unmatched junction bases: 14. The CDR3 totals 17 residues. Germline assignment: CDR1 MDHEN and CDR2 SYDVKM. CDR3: CASSPSPGDRGGQPQHF. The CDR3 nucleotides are TGTGCCAGCAGCCCATCCCCGGGGGACAGGGGAGGTCAGCCCCAGCATTTT.

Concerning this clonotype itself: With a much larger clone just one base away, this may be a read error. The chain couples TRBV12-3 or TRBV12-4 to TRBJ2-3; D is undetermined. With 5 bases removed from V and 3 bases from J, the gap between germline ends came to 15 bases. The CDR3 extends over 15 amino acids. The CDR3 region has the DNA TGTGCCAGCAGTCCCCCCAGGACCCAAACAGATACGCAGTATTTT. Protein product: CASSPPRTQTDTQYF.

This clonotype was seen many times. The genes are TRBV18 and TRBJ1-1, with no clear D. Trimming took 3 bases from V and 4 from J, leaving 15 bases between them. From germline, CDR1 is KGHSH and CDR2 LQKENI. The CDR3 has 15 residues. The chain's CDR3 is CASSPTGRVSTEAFF. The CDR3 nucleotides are TGTGCCAGCTCACCGACCGGGAGGGTTAGCACTGAAGCTTTCTTT.

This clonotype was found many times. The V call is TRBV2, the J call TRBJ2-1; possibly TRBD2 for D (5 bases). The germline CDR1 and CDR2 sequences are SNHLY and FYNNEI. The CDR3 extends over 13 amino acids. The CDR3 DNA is TGTGCGACCTTAGGACTGTCTTACAATGAGCAGTTCTTC. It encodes CATLGLSYNEQFF. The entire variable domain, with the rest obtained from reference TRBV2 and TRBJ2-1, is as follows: EPEVTQTPSHQVTQMGQEVILRCVPISNHLYFYWYRQILGQKVEFLVSFYNNEISEKSEIFDDQFSVERPDGSNFTLKIRSTKLEDSAMYFCATLGLSYNEQFFGPGTRLTVL.

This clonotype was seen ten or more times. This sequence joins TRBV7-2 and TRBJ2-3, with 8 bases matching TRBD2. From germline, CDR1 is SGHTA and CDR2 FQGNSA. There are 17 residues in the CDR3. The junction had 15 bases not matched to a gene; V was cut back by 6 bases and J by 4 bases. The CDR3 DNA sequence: TGTGCCAGCAGTTCTGCTGCCCCGGGACTAGGGTCAGATACGCAGTATTTT. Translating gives CASSSAAPGLGSDTQYF.

This chain's CDR3 is CASSSVRGMNTEAFF. The CDR3 DNA follows: TGTGCCAGCAGTTCCGTCCGAGGAATGAACACTGAAGCTTTCTTT. The J gene is TRBJ1-1, the V gene TRBV28; D remains unclear. Trimming pared 4 bases from V and 0 bases from J, leaving 12 bases between. The CDR3 spans 15 residues. Per the germline V gene, CDR1 is MDHEN and CDR2 is SYDVKM.

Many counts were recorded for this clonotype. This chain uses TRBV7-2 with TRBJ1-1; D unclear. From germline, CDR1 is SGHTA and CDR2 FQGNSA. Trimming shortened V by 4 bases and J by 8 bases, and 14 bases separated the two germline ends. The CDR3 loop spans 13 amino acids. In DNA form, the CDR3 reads TGTGCCAGCAGCTCCTACTTAAACGTAGAAGCTTTCTTT. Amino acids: CASSSYLNVEAFF.